These T cell receptor beta chains were read from a single sample in a study of CD8+CD57+ T cells in acquired aplastic anemia. TCRdb reprocessed the reads with MiXCR, giving one entry per CDR3 protein. The sample has tens of thousands of distinct CDR3 sequences, approximately 46% seen once. The sequenced sample consisted of sorted CD4+, CD8+, or CD8+CD57+ T cells (not recorded which) from PBMCs. The receptors derive from a human donor in good health, serving as a control. Both conserved end residues are trimmed from each CDR3. Fields, in order: D gene, J gene, V gene, CDR3 length, CDR3 protein. D genes are given only for firm matches.

D gene: -
J gene: TRBJ2-2
V gene: TRBV29-1
CDR3 length: 10
CDR3 protein: SVEDRDGELF

D gene: -
J gene: TRBJ2-3
V gene: TRBV25-1
CDR3 length: 10
CDR3 protein: ASMRGTDTQY

D gene: TRBD2
J gene: TRBJ2-7
V gene: TRBV7-9
CDR3 length: 11
CDR3 protein: ASSLHGGYEQY

D gene: TRBD1
J gene: TRBJ1-2
V gene: TRBV11-3
CDR3 length: 11
CDR3 protein: ASSLRQGSGYT

D gene: -
J gene: TRBJ1-2
V gene: TRBV10-3
CDR3 length: 11
CDR3 protein: AISDGTYYGYT

D gene: -
J gene: TRBJ1-1
V gene: TRBV5-1
CDR3 length: 13
CDR3 protein: ASSGTTGANTEAF

D gene: -
J gene: TRBJ1-3
V gene: TRBV12-3/TRBV12-4
CDR3 length: 10
CDR3 protein: ASSFSGDTIY

D gene: TRBD1
J gene: TRBJ1-1
V gene: TRBV19
CDR3 length: 11
CDR3 protein: ASSIMDRAEAF

D gene: -
J gene: TRBJ1-2
V gene: TRBV10-3
CDR3 length: 11
CDR3 protein: AIREVGKDGYT

D gene: -
J gene: TRBJ2-7
V gene: TRBV2
CDR3 length: 12
CDR3 protein: ASSEGLELYEQY

D gene: -
J gene: TRBJ1-2
V gene: TRBV19
CDR3 length: 11
CDR3 protein: ASSVGGSYGYT

D gene: -
J gene: TRBJ2-7
V gene: TRBV15
CDR3 length: 13
CDR3 protein: ATSRDNRESYEQY

D gene: TRBD2
J gene: TRBJ2-5
V gene: TRBV20-1
CDR3 length: 16
CDR3 protein: SARAEGASGRYEETQY

D gene: -
J gene: TRBJ2-7
V gene: TRBV24-1
CDR3 length: 12
CDR3 protein: ATSDSDRTYEQY

D gene: TRBD2
J gene: TRBJ2-5
V gene: TRBV28
CDR3 length: 11
CDR3 protein: ACRGPGGETQY

D gene: TRBD1
J gene: TRBJ1-1
V gene: TRBV29-1
CDR3 length: 9
CDR3 protein: SVQGDTEAF

D gene: -
J gene: TRBJ2-7
V gene: TRBV27
CDR3 length: 11
CDR3 protein: ASSGTRSYEQY

D gene: -
J gene: TRBJ1-6
V gene: TRBV7-2
CDR3 length: 10
CDR3 protein: ASSPTGSPLH

D gene: TRBD1
J gene: TRBJ2-7
V gene: TRBV5-8
CDR3 length: 11
CDR3 protein: ASSFGTVNEQY

D gene: -
J gene: TRBJ1-2
V gene: TRBV4-1
CDR3 length: 14
CDR3 protein: ASSQANAWGHDGYT

D gene: -
J gene: TRBJ1-3
V gene: TRBV15
CDR3 length: 12
CDR3 protein: ATSSKQGVDTIY

D gene: -
J gene: TRBJ1-1
V gene: TRBV20-1
CDR3 length: 10
CDR3 protein: SASTGSTEAF

D gene: -
J gene: TRBJ2-3
V gene: TRBV13
CDR3 length: 10
CDR3 protein: ASSLVPDTQY

D gene: TRBD2
J gene: TRBJ2-7
V gene: TRBV24-1
CDR3 length: 12
CDR3 protein: ATTSAGGPWEQY

D gene: -
J gene: TRBJ2-1
V gene: TRBV2
CDR3 length: 10
CDR3 protein: ARGSSSGEQF

D gene: -
J gene: TRBJ2-3
V gene: TRBV12-3/TRBV12-4
CDR3 length: 10
CDR3 protein: ASSFDRRTQY

D gene: -
J gene: TRBJ1-1
V gene: TRBV25-1
CDR3 length: 11
CDR3 protein: ASSPFAHTEAF

D gene: -
J gene: TRBJ2-3
V gene: TRBV25-1
CDR3 length: 12
CDR3 protein: ASSLYRGTDTQY

D gene: -
J gene: TRBJ1-1
V gene: TRBV7-9
CDR3 length: 12
CDR3 protein: ASSLGQGVAEAF

D gene: TRBD2
J gene: TRBJ2-7
V gene: TRBV9
CDR3 length: 14
CDR3 protein: ASSARLAGSSYEQY

D gene: TRBD2
J gene: TRBJ2-1
V gene: TRBV11-2
CDR3 length: 13
CDR3 protein: ASSLTGGGNNEQF

D gene: -
J gene: TRBJ1-6
V gene: TRBV11-2
CDR3 length: 10
CDR3 protein: ASTTGDSPLH

D gene: -
J gene: TRBJ1-2
V gene: TRBV9
CDR3 length: 13
CDR3 protein: ASSEGGAAGYGYT

D gene: -
J gene: TRBJ2-6
V gene: TRBV15
CDR3 length: 8
CDR3 protein: ATSRGGLA

D gene: TRBD2
J gene: TRBJ2-2
V gene: TRBV6-1
CDR3 length: 13
CDR3 protein: ASKAGLAGHGELF

D gene: TRBD2
J gene: -
V gene: TRBV20-1
CDR3 length: 12
CDR3 protein: SATGTSRGETQY

D gene: -
J gene: TRBJ2-1
V gene: TRBV13
CDR3 length: 11
CDR3 protein: ASSLSQDNEQF

D gene: -
J gene: TRBJ1-1
V gene: TRBV15
CDR3 length: 13
CDR3 protein: ATSSRRDLLTEAF